This T cell receptor (beta chain) originates from a study of vaccination and CD4 T cells after COVID-19. Study-wide results and caveats: Convalescent patients had a median around 87% of reactive clones appearing only post-vaccination.

Sample time point: late sampling 161 to 241 days after vaccination in three convalescent patients. As for treatment: approximately 9-day PBMC culture with coronavirus spike peptide pools or control peptides (ViraFEST assay). This clonotype was detected a few times. Its antigen is unknown. Germline V gene lookup returns CDR1 MNHEY and CDR2 SMNVEV (reference sequence). The CDR3 consists of 16 residues. After removal of 1 base from V and 0 bases from J, the junction contained 3 bases not matched to a gene. Cultured CD4+ T cell DNA underwent sequencing with the Oncomine TCR Beta short-read assay. TCRdb analysed the PCR reads with MiXCR anew, one entry per CDR3 protein. This sample carries about 23,000 distinct CDR3 sequences, 43% of them seen once, and the ten largest clones take roughly 5%.

The sequence derives from a human donor who had recovered from COVID-19. Sequences were derived from CD4+ T cells from blood, cultured in vitro, sampled about 7 months after SARS-CoV-2 vaccination. This rearrangement joins TRBV27 to TRBJ2-1; 7 positions agree with TRBD2. CDR3 nucleotides: TGTGCCAGCAGTTTATGGGGCGGGAGCTCCTACAATGAGCAGTTCTTC. This sequence encodes CASSLWGGSSYNEQFF.